These T cell receptor beta chains were read from a single sample in a study of T cells after yellow fever vaccination. TCRdb independently ran MiXCR on the 5' RACE reads; one entry per CDR3 protein. The data show about 350,000 distinct CDR3 sequences, with around 8.1% seen just once and roughly 18% held by the top ten. Sequencing used PBMCs, obtained 45 days after the first yellow fever vaccination. These receptors were obtained from a man between 18 and 35 years old who received the YFV17D yellow fever vaccine. Each CDR3 is given with its conserved first and last residue. The D gene is left open where the match is weak. Size tells how often a clone was seen (once, few, many) or the class of an expanded clone, and some rows leave it out.

NA,TRBJ2-1,many,TRBV7-9,CAGGGGRDNEQFF,TGTGCCGGTGGGGGGGGCCGTGACAATGAGCAGTTCTTC
TRBD2,TRBJ2-1,few,TRBV7-6,CASSLETSGVYNEQFF,TGTGCCAGCAGCTTAGAAACTAGCGGGGTCTACAATGAGCAGTTCTTC
TRBD2,TRBJ2-3,NA,TRBV7-2,CASSLTSSGGGTDTQYF,TGTGCCAGCAGCTTAACGTCTAGCGGGGGGGGCACAGATACGCAGTATTTT
TRBD2,TRBJ2-1,NA,TRBV11-2,CASSSLSGGVDEQFF,TGTGCCAGCAGCTCCCTGAGCGGGGGAGTGGATGAGCAGTTCTTC
TRBD1,TRBJ2-5,NA,TRBV24-1,CATSEDTGGGETQYF,TGTGCCACCAGTGAGGATACAGGGGGCGGAGAGACCCAGTACTTC
NA,TRBJ1-2,NA,TRBV5-4,CASSYPRGAGYGYTF,TGTGCCAGCAGCTACCCAAGGGGCGCTGGCTATGGCTACACCTTC
NA,TRBJ2-1,many,TRBV5-1,CASSLGAVNNNEQFF,TGCGCCAGCAGCTTGGGAGCTGTCAATAACAATGAGCAGTTCTTC
NA,TRBJ1-1,NA,TRBV4-3,CASSRQRTNTEAFF,TGCGCCAGCAGCCGGCAACGGACGAACACTGAAGCTTTCTTT
NA,TRBJ1-1,many,TRBV6-5,CASSYSGDPEAFF,TGTGCCAGCAGTTACTCGGGAGACCCTGAAGCTTTCTTT
NA,TRBJ2-3,NA,TRBV7-2,CASSWGRITDTQYF,TGTGCCAGCAGCTGGGGACGGATCACAGATACGCAGTATTTT
NA,TRBJ2-5,many,TRBV7-2,CASSRIKMGGETQYF,TGTGCCAGCAGCAGGATAAAGATGGGGGGAGAGACCCAGTACTTC
NA,TRBJ2-1,NA,TRBV7-9,CASSSSFSSYNEQFF,TGTGCCAGCAGCTCATCATTTAGCTCCTACAATGAGCAGTTCTTC
NA,TRBJ2-5,NA,TRBV29-1,CSVAPRGLETQYF,TGCAGCGTTGCCCCCAGGGGTCTGGAGACCCAGTACTTC
TRBD1,TRBJ1-2,many,TRBV6-5,CASSYRDRLNGYTF,TGTGCCAGCAGTTACCGGGACAGACTTAATGGCTACACCTTC
NA,TRBJ2-2,few,TRBV5-1,CASSHGGGTGELFF,TGCGCCAGCAGCCACGGTGGGGGGACCGGGGAGCTGTTTTTT
NA,TRBJ2-1,few,TRBV7-3,CASSLSSQGLNEQFF,TGTGCCAGCAGCTTATCGAGCCAGGGCCTAAATGAGCAGTTCTTC
NA,TRBJ2-5,NA,TRBV5-1,CASSFKEGWETQYF,TGCGCCAGCAGCTTTAAGGAGGGTTGGGAGACCCAGTACTTC
NA,TRBJ2-5,NA,TRBV11-3,CASSFRGVETQYF,TGTGCCAGCAGCTTTAGAGGGGTTGAGACCCAGTACTTC
NA,TRBJ2-3,many,TRBV24-1,CATSELWGQGDTQYF,TGTGCCACCAGTGAGCTTTGGGGTCAAGGAGATACGCAGTATTTT
NA,TRBJ2-5,NA,TRBV7-2,CASPPGHPRPTQYF,TGTGCCAGCCCCCCGGGGCACCCCCGGCCGACCCAGTACTTC
TRBD2,TRBJ2-2,NA,TRBV11-1,CASSSTFGGGSNTGELFF,TGTGCCAGCAGCAGTACTTTTGGCGGGGGTTCGAACACCGGGGAGCTGTTTTTT
NA,TRBJ2-2,NA,TRBV12-3/TRBV12-4,CASSFQQLNTGELFF,TGTGCCAGCAGTTTTCAGCAGTTGAACACCGGGGAGCTGTTTTTT
NA,TRBJ1-2,NA,TRBV12-3/TRBV12-4,CASSSPGANYGYTF,TGTGCCAGCAGTTCACCGGGAGCGAACTATGGCTACACCTTC
TRBD2,TRBJ2-1,few,TRBV7-2,CASWRERGPSSYNEQFF,TGTGCCAGCTGGAGGGAGCGGGGGCCTAGCTCCTACAATGAGCAGTTCTTC
NA,TRBJ2-3,few,TRBV6-5,CASSYTGRSTDTQYF,TGTGCCAGCAGTTACACGGGACGGTCCACAGATACGCAGTATTTT
NA,TRBJ2-1,NA,TRBV20-1,CSASQGRLVNEQFF,TGCAGTGCTAGCCAGGGTAGATTGGTCAATGAGCAGTTCTTC
NA,TRBJ1-1,NA,TRBV25-1,CASRRGSVTEAFF,TGTGCCAGCCGCAGGGGCAGCGTCACTGAAGCTTTCTTT
TRBD1,TRBJ1-4,NA,TRBV18,CASSPEEGQDNEKLFF,TGTGCCAGCTCACCGGAGGAGGGACAGGATAATGAAAAACTGTTTTTT
TRBD2,TRBJ2-1,few,TRBV4-1,CASSQAAGLAVPEQFF,TGCGCCAGCAGCCAAGCGGCAGGACTAGCGGTCCCTGAGCAGTTCTTC
TRBD1,TRBJ1-1,few,TRBV5-1,CASSANSQGKNTEAFF,TGCGCCAGCAGCGCAAATTCACAGGGGAAGAACACTGAAGCTTTCTTT
TRBD1,TRBJ2-1,few,TRBV20-1,CSARDRQGRQFF,TGCAGTGCTAGAGATCGACAGGGACGACAGTTCTTC
NA,TRBJ2-7,NA,TRBV9,CASSVGSLTYEQYF,TGTGCCAGCAGCGTGGGCAGTTTAACCTACGAGCAGTACTTC